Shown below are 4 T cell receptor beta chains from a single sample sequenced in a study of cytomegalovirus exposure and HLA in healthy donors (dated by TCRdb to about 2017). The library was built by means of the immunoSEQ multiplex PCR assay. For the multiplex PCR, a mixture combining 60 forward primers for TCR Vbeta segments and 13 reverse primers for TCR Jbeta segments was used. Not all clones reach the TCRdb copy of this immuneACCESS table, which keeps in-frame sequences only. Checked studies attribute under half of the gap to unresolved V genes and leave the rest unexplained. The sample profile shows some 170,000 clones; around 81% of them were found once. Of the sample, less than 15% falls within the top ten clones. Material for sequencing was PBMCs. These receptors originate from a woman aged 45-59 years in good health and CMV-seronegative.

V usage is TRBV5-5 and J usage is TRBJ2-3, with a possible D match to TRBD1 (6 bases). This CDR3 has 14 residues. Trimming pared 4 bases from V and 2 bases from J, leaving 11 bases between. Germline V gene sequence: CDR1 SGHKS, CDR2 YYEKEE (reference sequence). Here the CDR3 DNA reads TGTGCCAGCAGCCCAACAGGGACCACAGATACGCAGTATTTT. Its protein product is CASSPTGTTDTQYF.

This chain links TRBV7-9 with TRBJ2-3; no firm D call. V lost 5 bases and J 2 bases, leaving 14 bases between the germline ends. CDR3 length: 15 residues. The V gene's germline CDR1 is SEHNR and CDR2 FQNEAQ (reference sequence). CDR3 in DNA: TGTGCCAGCAGCGTAATGACGACATCCACAGATACGCAGTATTTT. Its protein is CASSVMTTSTDTQYF.

CDR3 coding DNA: TGTGCCAGTAATTGGGGGGGAGGGGGCAATCAGCCCCAGCATTTT. Translation gives CASNWGGGGNQPQHF. J is TRBJ1-5 and V is TRBV19; possible D gene TRBD1, 5 bases. CDR1 LNHDA and CDR2 SQIVND come from the germline V gene (reference sequence). The CDR3 is made up of 15 amino acids. V was shortened by 7 bases and J by 2 bases, with 15 bases between the two germline ends.

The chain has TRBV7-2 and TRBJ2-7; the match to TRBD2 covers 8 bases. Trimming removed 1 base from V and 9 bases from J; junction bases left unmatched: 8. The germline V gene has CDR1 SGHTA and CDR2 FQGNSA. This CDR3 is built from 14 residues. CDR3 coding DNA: TGTGCCAGCAGCTTAGAGCGGGGGCCGGTGGGGCAGTACTTC. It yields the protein CASSLERGPVGQYF.